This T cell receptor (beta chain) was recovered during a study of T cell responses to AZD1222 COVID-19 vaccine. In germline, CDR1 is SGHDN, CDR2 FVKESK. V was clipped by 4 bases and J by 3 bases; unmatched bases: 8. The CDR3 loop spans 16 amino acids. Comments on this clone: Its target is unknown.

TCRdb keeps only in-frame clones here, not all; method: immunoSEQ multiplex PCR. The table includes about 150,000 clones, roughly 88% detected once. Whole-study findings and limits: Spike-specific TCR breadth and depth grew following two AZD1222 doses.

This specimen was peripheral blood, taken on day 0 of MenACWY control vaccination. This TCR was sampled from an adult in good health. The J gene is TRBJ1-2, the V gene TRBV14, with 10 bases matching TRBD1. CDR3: CASSPRWTGGYYGYTF. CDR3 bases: TGTGCCAGCAGCCCTCGTTGGACAGGGGGGTACTATGGCTACACCTTC. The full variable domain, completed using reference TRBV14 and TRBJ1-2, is EAGVTQFPSHSVIEKGQTVTLRCDPISGHDNLYWYRRVMGKEIKFLLHFVKESKQDESGMPNNRFLAERTGGTYSTLKVQPAELEDSGVYFCASSPRWTGGYYGYTFGSGTRLTVV.